Listed below are T cell receptor beta chains from one sample, sequenced in a study of blood T cell repertoires in COVID-19. Assay: immunoSEQ multiplex PCR; the TCRdb copy retains only in-frame clones and omits some. The sample carries fewer than 350,000 clones, around nine tenths recorded once. Input material: PBMCs or T cells enriched from blood (not recorded which). The receptors originated from a man between 60 and 75 years old who had recovered from COVID-19. The CDR3 runs from the conserved cysteine through the conserved F or W. D genes are given only for firm matches. Only some rows state a clone size, as once, few, many or a class for expanded clones.

v_call	d_call	j_call	clone_size	cdr3_aa	cdr3_nt
TRBV11-3	TRBD1	TRBJ2-3	few	CASSLRGQDTQYF	TGTGCCAGCAGCTTAAGGGGGCAAGATACGCAGTATTTT
TRBV2	TRBD1	TRBJ1-1	.	CASGTRGYTEAFF	TGTGCCAGCGGGACCAGGGGGTACACTGAAGCTTTCTTT
TRBV15	.	TRBJ1-5	.	CATSRDFGSQPQHF	TGTGCCACCAGCAGGGACTTTGGGAGTCAGCCCCAGCATTTT
TRBV4-1	TRBD2	TRBJ2-3	once	CASSYGTSGWDTQYF	TGCGCCAGCAGCTACGGGACTAGCGGCTGGGATACGCAGTATTTT
TRBV2	.	TRBJ2-7	.	CASSYRDYYEQYF	TGTGCCAGCAGCTACAGGGACTACTACGAGCAGTACTTC
TRBV5-1	TRBD1	TRBJ2-7	.	CASWDRGSAGAGHEQYF	TGCGCCAGCTGGGACAGGGGGTCAGCGGGAGCTGGTCACGAGCAGTACTTC
TRBV7-9	.	TRBJ1-1	.	CASSLGAGRNTEAFF	TGTGCCAGCAGCTTAGGCGCGGGAAGGAACACTGAAGCTTTCTTT
TRBV10-2	TRBD1	TRBJ1-4	.	CASNEPGQGLTNEKLFF	TGCGCCAGCAACGAGCCCGGACAGGGGCTGACTAATGAAAAACTGTTTTTT
TRBV7-9	TRBD1	TRBJ2-7	once	CASSSRDRLVYEQYF	TGTGCCAGCAGCTCCCGGGACAGGTTAGTCTACGAGCAGTACTTC
TRBV6-6	TRBD2	TRBJ2-2	once	CASSPLAGGGTGELFF	TGTGCCAGCAGTCCCTTAGCGGGAGGGGGCACCGGGGAGCTGTTTTTT
TRBV9	TRBD1	TRBJ2-1	once	CASSPIGQGHNEQFF	TGTGCCAGCAGCCCCATAGGACAGGGCCACAATGAGCAGTTCTTC
TRBV5-5	TRBD1	TRBJ2-7	.	CASSLETGQGREQYF	TGTGCCAGCAGCTTGGAGACGGGACAGGGGAGGGAGCAGTACTTC
TRBV23-1	TRBD2	TRBJ2-7	once	CASSSSGTSASYEQYF	TGCGCCAGCAGTTCCTCCGGGACTAGCGCCTCCTACGAGCAGTACTTC
TRBV28	.	TRBJ1-3	.	CASCTGNTGNTIYF	TGTGCCAGTTGTACAGGGAATACTGGAAACACCATATATTTT
TRBV29-1	TRBD1	TRBJ2-5	.	CSVGPRTGSQETQYF	TGCAGCGTCGGGCCTCGGACAGGGTCACAAGAGACCCAGTACTTC
TRBV30	TRBD2	TRBJ2-7	.	CAWSAGTSGSKKGSYEQYF	TGTGCCTGGAGCGCCGGGACTAGCGGGAGTAAGAAGGGCTCCTACGAGCAGTACTTC
TRBV19	TRBD1	TRBJ2-2	.	CASNRGGTNTGELFF	TGTGCCAGTAACCGAGGGGGCACAAACACCGGGGAGCTGTTTTTT
TRBV5-4	TRBD2	TRBJ2-1	once	CASSLAGSGRSDEQFF	TGTGCCAGCAGCTTGGCCGGTAGCGGGAGGTCGGATGAGCAGTTCTTC
TRBV7-9	TRBD1	TRBJ1-4	.	CASSPRQGSVSEKLFF	TGTGCCAGCAGCCCCCGACAGGGATCGGTCAGTGAAAAACTGTTTTTT
TRBV9	.	TRBJ2-2	.	CASSVAGNTGELFF	TGTGCCAGCAGCGTGGCAGGAAACACCGGGGAGCTGTTTTTT
TRBV28	TRBD1	TRBJ1-2	.	CASTSPPGQTYGYTF	TGTGCCAGCACCTCACCGCCGGGACAGACCTATGGCTACACCTTC
TRBV3-1/TRBV3-2	.	TRBJ2-1	few	CASSLQTVSYNEQFF	TGTGCCAGCAGCCTGCAGACTGTCTCCTACAATGAGCAGTTCTTC
TRBV24-1	TRBD1	TRBJ2-1	.	CATSEPDRGNEQFF	TGTGCCACCAGTGAACCTGACAGGGGCAATGAGCAGTTCTTC
TRBV5-1	.	TRBJ2-1	.	CASSLAATGLQFF	TGCGCCAGCAGCTTGGCCGCGACGGGATTGCAGTTCTTC
TRBV5-1	TRBD2	TRBJ2-5	.	CASSFSGRAAETQYF	TGCGCCAGCAGCTTTAGCGGGAGGGCCGCAGAGACCCAGTACTTC
TRBV2	.	TRBJ1-2	.	CASSSALGPNYGYTF	TGTGCCAGCAGCTCCGCCTTGGGCCCTAACTATGGCTACACCTTC
TRBV28	.	TRBJ1-5	.	CASSLVTHQPQHF	TGTGCCAGCAGTTTAGTCACTCATCAGCCCCAGCATTTT
TRBV5-1	.	TRBJ1-1	.	CASSLMTDTEAFF	TGCGCCAGCAGCTTGATGACAGACACTGAAGCTTTCTTT
TRBV19	TRBD2	TRBJ2-1	.	CASSTTLAGVYNEQFF	TGTGCCAGTAGTACCACACTAGCGGGAGTTTACAATGAGCAGTTCTTC
TRBV9	TRBD2	TRBJ2-1	.	CASSGPLAGGYNEQFF	TGTGCCAGCAGCGGACCGTTGGCGGGAGGGTACAATGAGCAGTTCTTC
TRBV18	.	TRBJ2-5	.	CASSPQGNGAETQYF	TGTGCCAGCTCACCACAGGGAAATGGGGCTGAGACCCAGTACTTC
TRBV5-6	.	TRBJ2-2	.	CASSLAFTGELFF	TGTGCCAGCAGCTTGGCGTTCACCGGGGAGCTGTTTTTT
TRBV4-3	TRBD1	TRBJ2-1	.	CASSMGTRQGSYNEQFF	TGCGCCAGCAGCATGGGAACCCGACAGGGCTCCTACAATGAGCAGTTCTTC
TRBV3-1/TRBV3-2	TRBD1	TRBJ2-7	.	CASRPRDSLYEQYF	TGTGCCAGCAGACCGAGGGACAGCCTCTACGAGCAGTACTTC
TRBV27	.	TRBJ2-7	.	CASSSRDTNYEQYF	TGTGCCAGCAGTTCCCGGGACACTAACTACGAGCAGTACTTC
TRBV3-1/TRBV3-2	TRBD1	TRBJ1-1	.	CASRQMGQLNTEAFF	TGTGCCAGCAGACAGATGGGACAGTTGAACACTGAAGCTTTCTTT
TRBV29-1	.	TRBJ2-1	.	CSVERGSSYNEQFF	TGCAGCGTTGAAAGGGGTAGCTCCTACAATGAGCAGTTCTTC
TRBV7-3	.	TRBJ1-1	.	CASSFQMNTEAFF	TGTGCCAGCAGCTTCCAGATGAACACTGAAGCTTTCTTT
TRBV6-5	TRBD1	TRBJ2-7	.	CASSYDRVSEQYF	TGTGCCAGCAGTTACGACAGGGTCAGCGAGCAGTACTTC
TRBV19	TRBD1	TRBJ1-5	once	CATRDRVRGNQPQHF	TGTGCCACCCGGGACAGGGTTCGGGGCAATCAGCCCCAGCATTTT
TRBV4-3	TRBD1	TRBJ2-2	.	CASSQDGQGSGELFF	TGCGCCAGCAGCCAAGATGGACAGGGGTCCGGGGAGCTGTTTTTT
TRBV28	.	TRBJ1-2	.	CASSPMRYGYTF	TGTGCCAGCAGTCCCATGAGGTATGGCTACACCTTC
TRBV30	.	TRBJ1-1	.	CACTRVLNTEAFF	TGTGCCTGTACCAGGGTATTGAACACTGAAGCTTTCTTT
TRBV19	TRBD2	TRBJ2-1	.	CASSGLIAGGYEQFF	TGTGCCAGTAGTGGGCTGATAGCGGGAGGGTATGAGCAGTTCTTC
TRBV29-1	.	TRBJ2-7	once	CSVTPRDFPYEQYF	TGCAGCGTAACTCCCCGGGACTTTCCCTACGAGCAGTACTTC
TRBV9	TRBD1	TRBJ1-4	.	CASSVTTGGWEKLFF	TGTGCCAGCAGCGTAACGACAGGGGGATGGGAAAAACTGTTTTTT
TRBV28	TRBD1	TRBJ2-7	.	CASSQTGDTYEQYF	TGTGCCAGCAGTCAGACAGGGGATACCTACGAGCAGTACTTC
TRBV2	.	TRBJ2-7	.	CASSRQDGYEQYF	TGTGCCAGCAGTAGACAGGACGGCTACGAGCAGTACTTC
TRBV9	TRBD2	TRBJ2-1	.	CASSVLRDGAGVSEQFF	TGTGCCAGCAGCGTACTCCGGGATGGAGCGGGAGTAAGCGAGCAGTTCTTC
TRBV9	TRBD2	TRBJ2-3	.	CASSGIAGGPGDTQYF	TGTGCCAGCAGCGGAATAGCGGGAGGGCCGGGAGATACGCAGTATTTT
TRBV28	TRBD1	TRBJ1-4	.	CASSSPSPGTESEKLFF	TGTGCCAGCAGTTCACCATCCCCCGGGACAGAAAGTGAAAAACTGTTTTTT
TRBV28	.	TRBJ2-4	.	CASTPARLLAKNIQYF	TGTGCCAGCACTCCCGCGCGTTTACTAGCCAAAAACATTCAGTACTTC
TRBV3-1/TRBV3-2	TRBD2	TRBJ2-1	.	CASSQDTSGRWWNEQFF	TGTGCCAGCAGCCAAGATACCAGCGGGAGGTGGTGGAATGAGCAGTTCTTC
TRBV19	.	TRBJ1-5	once	CASRTLTGVNQPQHF	TGTGCCAGTAGGACACTGACAGGAGTCAATCAGCCCCAGCATTTT
TRBV5-8	.	TRBJ1-3	.	CASSLVQGSGNTIYF	TGTGCCAGCAGCTTGGTGCAGGGCTCTGGAAACACCATATATTTT
TRBV28	.	TRBJ2-5	.	CASSTGVQETQYF	TGTGCCAGCAGTACCGGGGTCCAAGAGACCCAGTACTTC
TRBV6-1	.	TRBJ2-3	.	CASSERAGLTDTQYF	TGTGCCAGCAGTGAACGGGCGGGACTCACAGATACGCAGTATTTT
TRBV28	TRBD1	TRBJ2-7	.	CATTTGPTREQYF	TGTGCCACGACGACAGGGCCGACAAGGGAGCAGTACTTC
TRBV5-1	.	TRBJ2-5	.	CASSLAGVQETQYF	TGCGCCAGCAGCTTGGCGGGGGTTCAAGAGACCCAGTACTTC